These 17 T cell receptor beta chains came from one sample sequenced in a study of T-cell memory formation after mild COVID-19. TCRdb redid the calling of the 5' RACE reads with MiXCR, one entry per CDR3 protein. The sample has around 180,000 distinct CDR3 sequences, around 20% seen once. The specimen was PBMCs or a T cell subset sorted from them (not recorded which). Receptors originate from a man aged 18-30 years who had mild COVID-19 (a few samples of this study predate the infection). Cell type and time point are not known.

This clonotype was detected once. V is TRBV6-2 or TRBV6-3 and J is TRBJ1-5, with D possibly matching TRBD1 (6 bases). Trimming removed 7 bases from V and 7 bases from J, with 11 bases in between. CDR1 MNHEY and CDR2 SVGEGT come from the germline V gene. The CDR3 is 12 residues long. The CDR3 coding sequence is TGTGCCAGCACCGGGCAGGGGCAGCCCCAGCATTTT. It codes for CASTGQGQPQHF.

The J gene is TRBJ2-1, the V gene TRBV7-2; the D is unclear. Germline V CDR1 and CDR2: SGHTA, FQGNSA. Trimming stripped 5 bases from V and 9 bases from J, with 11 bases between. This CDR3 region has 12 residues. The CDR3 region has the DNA TGTGCCAGCAGCCAAGTCCTGGCTGAGCAGTTCTTC. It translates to CASSQVLAEQFF.

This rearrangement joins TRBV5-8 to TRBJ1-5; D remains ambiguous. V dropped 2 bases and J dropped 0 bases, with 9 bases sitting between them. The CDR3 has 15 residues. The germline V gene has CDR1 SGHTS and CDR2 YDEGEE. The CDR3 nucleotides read TGTGCCAGCAGCTTCGAGGGCTATAGCAATCAGCCCCAGCATTTT. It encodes CASSFEGYSNQPQHF.

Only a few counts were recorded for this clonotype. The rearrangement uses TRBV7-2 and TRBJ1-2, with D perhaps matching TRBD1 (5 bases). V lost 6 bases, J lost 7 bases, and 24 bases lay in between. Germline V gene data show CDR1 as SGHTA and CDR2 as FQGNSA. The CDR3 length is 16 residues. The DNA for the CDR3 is TGTGCCAGCAGTACAGTGGGGCAGAGGCTTTCTAGTGGCTACACCTTC. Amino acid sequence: CASSTVGQRLSSGYTF.

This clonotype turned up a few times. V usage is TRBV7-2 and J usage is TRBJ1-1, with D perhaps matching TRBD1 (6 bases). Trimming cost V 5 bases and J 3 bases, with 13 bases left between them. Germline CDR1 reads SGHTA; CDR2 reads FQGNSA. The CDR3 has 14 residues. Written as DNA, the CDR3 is TGTGCCAGCAGCGTCTACAGGGAGGACACTGAAGCTTTCTTT. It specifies CASSVYREDTEAFF.

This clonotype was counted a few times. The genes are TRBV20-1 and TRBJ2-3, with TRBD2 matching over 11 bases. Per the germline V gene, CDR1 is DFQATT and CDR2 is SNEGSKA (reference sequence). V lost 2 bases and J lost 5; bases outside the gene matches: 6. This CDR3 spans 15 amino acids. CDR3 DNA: TGCAGTGCTAGAAAACTAGCGGGGGTCCGAGATACGCAGTATTTT. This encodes CSARKLAGVRDTQYF.

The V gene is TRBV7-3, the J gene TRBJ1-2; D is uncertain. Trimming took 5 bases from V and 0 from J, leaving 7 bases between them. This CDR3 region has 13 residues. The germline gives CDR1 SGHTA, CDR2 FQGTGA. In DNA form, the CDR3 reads TGTGCCAGCAGCCCGACACCTAACTATGGCTACACCTTC. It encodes CASSPTPNYGYTF.

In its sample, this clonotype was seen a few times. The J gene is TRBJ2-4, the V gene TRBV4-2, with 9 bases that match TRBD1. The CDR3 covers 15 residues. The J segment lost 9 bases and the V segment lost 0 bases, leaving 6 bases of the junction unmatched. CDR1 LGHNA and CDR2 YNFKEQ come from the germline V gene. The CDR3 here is CASSQDGTGKGIQYF. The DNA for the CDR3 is TGTGCCAGCAGCCAAGATGGGACAGGGAAAGGCATTCAGTACTTC.

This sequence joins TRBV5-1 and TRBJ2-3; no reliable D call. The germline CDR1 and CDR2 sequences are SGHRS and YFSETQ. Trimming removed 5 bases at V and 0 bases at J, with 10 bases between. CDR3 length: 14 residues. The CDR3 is CASRTYESTDTQYF. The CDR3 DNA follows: TGCGCCAGCAGGACCTATGAGAGCACAGATACGCAGTATTTT.

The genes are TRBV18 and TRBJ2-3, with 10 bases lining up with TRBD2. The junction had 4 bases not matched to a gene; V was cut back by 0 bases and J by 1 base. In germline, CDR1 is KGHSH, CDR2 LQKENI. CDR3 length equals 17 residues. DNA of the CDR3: TGTGCCAGCTCACCACCGTCTAGCGGGGGCCGCACAGATACGCAGTATTTT. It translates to CASSPPSSGGRTDTQYF.

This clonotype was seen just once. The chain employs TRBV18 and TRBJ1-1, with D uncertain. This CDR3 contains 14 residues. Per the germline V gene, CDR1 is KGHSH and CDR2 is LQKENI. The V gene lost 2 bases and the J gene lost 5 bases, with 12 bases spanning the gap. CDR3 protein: CASSPSVSGTEAFF. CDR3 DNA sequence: TGTGCCAGCTCACCAAGCGTGAGTGGGACTGAAGCTTTCTTT.

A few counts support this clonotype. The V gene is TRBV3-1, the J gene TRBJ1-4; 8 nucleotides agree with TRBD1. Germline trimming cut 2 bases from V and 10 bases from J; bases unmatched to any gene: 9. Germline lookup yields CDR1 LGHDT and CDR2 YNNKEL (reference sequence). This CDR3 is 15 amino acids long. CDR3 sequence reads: CASSQSGGTGGKLFF. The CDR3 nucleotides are TGTGCCAGCAGCCAAAGTGGAGGGACAGGTGGAAAACTGTTTTTT.

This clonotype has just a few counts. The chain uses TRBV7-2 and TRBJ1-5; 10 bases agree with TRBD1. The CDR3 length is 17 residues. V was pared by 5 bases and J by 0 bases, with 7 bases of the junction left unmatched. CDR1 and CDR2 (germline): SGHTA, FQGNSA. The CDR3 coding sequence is TGTGCCAGCAGCCGAGGACAGGGGGACTATAGCAATCAGCCCCAGCATTTT. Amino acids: CASSRGQGDYSNQPQHF. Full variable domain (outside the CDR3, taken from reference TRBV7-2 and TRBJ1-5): GAGVSQSPSNKVTEKGKDVELRCDPISGHTALYWYRQSLGQGLEFLIYFQGNSAPDKSGLPSDRFSAERTGGSVSTLTIQRTQQEDSAVYLCASSRGQGDYSNQPQHFGDGTRLSIL.

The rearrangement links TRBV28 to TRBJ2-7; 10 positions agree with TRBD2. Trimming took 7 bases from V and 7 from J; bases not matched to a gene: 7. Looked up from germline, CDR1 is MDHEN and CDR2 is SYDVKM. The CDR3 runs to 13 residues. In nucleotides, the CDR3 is TGTGCCAGCATCCAGCGGGGGGGCCGAGAGCAGTACGTC. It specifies CASIQRGGREQYV.

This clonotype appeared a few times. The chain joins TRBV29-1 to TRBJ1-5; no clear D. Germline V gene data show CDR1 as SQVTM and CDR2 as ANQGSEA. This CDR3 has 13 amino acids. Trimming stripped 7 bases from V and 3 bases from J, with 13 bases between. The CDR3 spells CSAGGGFNQPQHF. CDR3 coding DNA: TGCAGCGCCGGAGGCGGTTTCAATCAGCCCCAGCATTTT.

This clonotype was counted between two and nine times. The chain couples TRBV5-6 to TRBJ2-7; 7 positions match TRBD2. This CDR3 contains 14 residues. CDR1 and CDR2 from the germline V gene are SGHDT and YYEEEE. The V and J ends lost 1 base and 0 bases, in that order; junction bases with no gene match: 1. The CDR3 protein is CASSLWGGSYEQYV. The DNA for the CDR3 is TGTGCCAGCAGCTTGTGGGGGGGCTCCTACGAGCAGTACGTC.

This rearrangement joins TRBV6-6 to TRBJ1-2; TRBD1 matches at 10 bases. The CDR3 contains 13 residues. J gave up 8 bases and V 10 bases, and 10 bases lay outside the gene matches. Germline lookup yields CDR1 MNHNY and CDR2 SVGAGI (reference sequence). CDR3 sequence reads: CATSGTGVFGYTF. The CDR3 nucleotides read TGTGCCACCTCCGGGACAGGGGTTTTCGGCTACACCTTC.